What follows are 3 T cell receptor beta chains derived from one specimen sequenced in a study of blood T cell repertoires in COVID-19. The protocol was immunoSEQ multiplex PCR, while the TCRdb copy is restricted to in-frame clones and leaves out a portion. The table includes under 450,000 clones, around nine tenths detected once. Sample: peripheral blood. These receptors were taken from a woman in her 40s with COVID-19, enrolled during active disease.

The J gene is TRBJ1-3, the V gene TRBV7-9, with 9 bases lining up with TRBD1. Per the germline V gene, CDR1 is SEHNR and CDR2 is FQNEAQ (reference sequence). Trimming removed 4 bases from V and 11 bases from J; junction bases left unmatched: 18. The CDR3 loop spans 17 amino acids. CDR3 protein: CASSSPVGTGMGNAIYF. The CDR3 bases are TGTGCCAGCAGCTCTCCGGTTGGGACAGGGATGGGCAATGCCATATATTTT.

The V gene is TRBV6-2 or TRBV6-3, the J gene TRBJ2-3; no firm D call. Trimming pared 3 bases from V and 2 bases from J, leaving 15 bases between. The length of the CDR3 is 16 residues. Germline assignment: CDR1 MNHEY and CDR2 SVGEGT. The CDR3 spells CASSYNALRPTDTQYF. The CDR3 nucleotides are TGTGCCAGCAGTTATAATGCTCTGCGCCCCACAGATACGCAGTATTTT.

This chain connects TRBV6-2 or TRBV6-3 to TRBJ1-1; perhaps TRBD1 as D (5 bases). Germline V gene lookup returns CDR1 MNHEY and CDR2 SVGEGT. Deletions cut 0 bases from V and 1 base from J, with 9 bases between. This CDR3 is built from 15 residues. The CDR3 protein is CASSYSTARNTEAFF. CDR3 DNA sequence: TGTGCCAGCAGTTACTCGACAGCTCGGAACACTGAAGCTTTCTTT.